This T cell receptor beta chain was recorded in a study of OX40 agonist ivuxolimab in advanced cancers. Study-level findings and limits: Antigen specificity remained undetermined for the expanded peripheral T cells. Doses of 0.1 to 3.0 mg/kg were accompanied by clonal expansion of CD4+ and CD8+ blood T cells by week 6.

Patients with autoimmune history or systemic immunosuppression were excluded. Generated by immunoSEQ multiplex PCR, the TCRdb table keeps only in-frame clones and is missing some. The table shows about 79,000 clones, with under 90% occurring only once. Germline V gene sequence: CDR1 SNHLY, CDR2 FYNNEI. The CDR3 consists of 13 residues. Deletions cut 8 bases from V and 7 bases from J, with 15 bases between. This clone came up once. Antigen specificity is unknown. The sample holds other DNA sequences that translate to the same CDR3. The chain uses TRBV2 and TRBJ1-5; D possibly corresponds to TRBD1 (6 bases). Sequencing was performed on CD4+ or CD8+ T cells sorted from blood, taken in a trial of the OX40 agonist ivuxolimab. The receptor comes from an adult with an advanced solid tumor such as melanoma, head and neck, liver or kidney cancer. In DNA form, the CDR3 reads TGTGCCAGCGGGCTAGGGGGAGGACAGCCCCAGCATTTT. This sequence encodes CASGLGGGQPQHF.